The entry that follows covers one TCR beta chain sequence. Its specificity is not known. The data were obtained in a study of lymphopenia after photon versus proton radiotherapy. Study-level findings and limits: Post-nadir TCR diversity decline inversely tracked overall survival among those who died. Survival link was tested only in deceased patients; proton benefit remains a possibility. Relative stability marked proton patients; photon patients lost diversity and naive cells. After lymphocyte nadir, photon-treated repertoires showed oligoclonal expansion, especially CD8+ Temra.

Sequencing was performed with immunoSEQ multiplex PCR; in TCRdb, only in-frame clones are kept and a portion is missing. The sample holds tens of thousands of clones, 90% seen once. The CDR3 is 15 residues long. Per germline, CDR1 MNHEY and CDR2 SVGAGI. V dropped 6 bases and J dropped 0 bases, with 11 bases sitting between them. The starting material was peripheral blood, obtained from a patient treated with photon-based radiotherapy. The TCR sequence derives from a woman between 50 and 59 years old with cholangiocarcinoma. V and J are TRBV6-5 and TRBJ2-2; no firm D call. The CDR3 nucleotides are TGTGCCAGCAGCCGCCAATTCACGAACACCGGGGAGCTGTTTTTT. This translates into CASSRQFTNTGELFF.